The TCR beta chain under discussion was sequenced for a study of T cell responses to AZD1222 COVID-19 vaccine. Study-level background: The analysis combined second doses at about 4 or about 12 weeks.

The protocol was immunoSEQ multiplex PCR, while the TCRdb copy is restricted to in-frame clones and leaves out a portion. The data hold about 110,000 clones, with roughly 88% observed a single time. This CDR3 has 15 residues. Trimming took 6 bases from V and 5 from J; bases not matched to a gene: 10. Germline lookup yields CDR1 ENHRY and CDR2 SYGVKD. The sample holds one count of this clone. The sequence came from an adult in good health. Sequenced material: peripheral blood, taken on day 0 of AZD1222 vaccination. The rearrangement links TRBV10-3 to TRBJ2-7; the match to TRBD2 covers 10 bases. The CDR3 loop reads CAIRIWLAGADEQYF. DNA of the CDR3: TGTGCCATCAGGATCTGGCTAGCGGGAGCGGACGAGCAGTACTTC.